This TCR beta chain was recovered during a study of Ad26.COV2.S vaccination and SARS-CoV-2 variants. Study-wide findings and caveats: Non-spike TCR breadth was similar in vaccine and placebo recipients.

This clone has just a few counts. Its target is unknown. Treatment denoted: some 20 received Ad26.COV2.S at low or high dose, single or two shots; roughly five received placebo; per-sample allocation not given. The samples were gathered on day 63 after the first injection of vaccine or placebo. TCRdb keeps only in-frame clones here, not all; method: immunoSEQ multiplex PCR. The top ten hold about 1.5% of the sample, which has about 680,000 clones, 89% seen once. The TCR originated in a person aged 18-60 years who received the Ad26.COV2.S COVID-19 vaccine or a placebo. Material: peripheral blood, obtained in a trial of Ad26.COV2.S vaccine versus placebo.

In DNA form, the CDR3 reads TGTGCCAGCAGTGGTTACAATGAGCAGTTCTTC. Amino acids: CASSGYNEQFF. The chain joins TRBV25-1 to TRBJ2-1, with unresolved D. The CDR3 consists of 11 residues. Trimming cost V 4 bases and J 4 bases, with 2 bases left between them. The V gene's germline CDR1 is MGHDK and CDR2 SYGVNS. Complete variable domain (other parts from reference TRBV25-1 and TRBJ2-1): EADIYQTPRYLVIGTGKKITLECSQTMGHDKMYWYQQDPGMELHLIHYSYGVNSTEKGDLSSESTVSRIRTEHFPLTLESARPSHTSQYLCASSGYNEQFFGPGTRLTVL.